This T cell receptor (beta chain) was obtained from a study of shared clonotypes between healthy human individuals. As handled by the study authors: ImmunoSEQ yielded junction-only sequences lacking quality scores, so filtering differed. Here immunoSEQ multiplex PCR was the method, and the copy in TCRdb shows in-frame clones only, minus some. V, J and clone size derive from that table, while D and trimming were established from the DNA sequence. Among roughly 1,600,000 clones listed, less than 99% were seen once. The V segment lost 5 bases and the J segment 1 base; nucleotides outside the gene matches: 4. CDR1 and CDR2 (germline): SEHNR, FQNEAQ (reference sequence). CDR3 size: 14 residues. About this clone: What it binds is not known.

Notes on the study in general: Few donors limited the genetic and exposure-history diversity represented.

The chain uses TRBV7-9 and TRBJ1-1, with 7 bases matching TRBD1. This sequence originates from a man younger than 45 in good health. The sequenced sample consisted of naive CD4+ T cells sorted from blood. Subset specified: CD45RA+ positively selected. CDR3 nucleotide sequence: TGTGCCAGCAGCAAGGGGACAGCGAACACTGAAGCTTTCTTT. This sequence encodes CASSKGTANTEAFF.